These 26 T cell receptor beta chains share one sample of origin, sequenced in a study of T-cell reconstitution after alpha-beta-depleted transplantation in children. Preparation of the TCRbeta library was carried out with unique molecular identifiers. TCRdb reprocessed the PCR reads with MiXCR, giving one entry per CDR3 protein. The sample carries about 590,000 distinct CDR3 sequences, about an eighth recorded once. The sequencing here drew on PBMCs, mostly from graft donor cells, taken 360 days after TCRalphabeta/CD19-depleted stem cell transplant. The receptors come from a male patient younger than 18 who had a stem cell transplant for acute myeloid leukemia, so the T cells may come from the graft donor.

This clonotype was detected only a few times. The rearrangement joins TRBV12-3 or TRBV12-4 to TRBJ2-3; 12 positions agree with TRBD1. This CDR3 region has 16 residues. V lost 3 bases, J lost 5 bases, and 6 bases stayed unmatched. The CDR3 region is CASSFRDRGQRDTQYF. CDR3 DNA: TGTGCCAGCAGTTTCAGGGACAGGGGGCAAAGAGATACGCAGTATTTT.

The V gene is TRBV5-1, the J gene TRBJ2-7; D assignment may be TRBD1 or TRBD2 (5 bases each). Trimming stripped 2 bases from V and 3 bases from J, with 12 bases between. Germline loops: CDR1 SGHRS, CDR2 YFSETQ. This CDR3 has 14 residues. The chain's CDR3 is CASSFPGRDYEQYF. DNA of the CDR3: TGCGCCAGCAGCTTCCCGGGACGGGACTACGAGCAGTACTTC.

In this sample, this clonotype turned up a few times. This chain joins TRBV12-3 or TRBV12-4 and TRBJ2-5, with TRBD2 as a possible D gene (6 bases). V lost 3 bases to trimming and J lost 2 bases, with 13 bases between them. The CDR3 extends over 15 amino acids. CDR3 protein: CASSFPSGLQETQYF. The CDR3 bases are TGTGCCAGCAGTTTCCCAAGCGGGTTACAAGAGACCCAGTACTTC.

This clonotype was observed many times. This chain uses TRBV29-1 with TRBJ1-1; D is unclear. The CDR3 runs to 11 residues. Trimming removed 5 bases from V and 1 base from J, with 5 bases in between. Germline-derived CDR1 and CDR2 are SQVTM and ANQGSEA. The CDR3 DNA follows: TGCAGCGTTCTCAGGAACACTGAAGCTTTCTTT. Its translation is CSVLRNTEAFF. Together with reference TRBV29-1 and TRBJ1-1, the CDR3 gives the full variable domain: SAVISQKPSRDICQRGTSLTIQCQVDSQVTMMFWYRQQPGQSLTLIATANQGSEATYESGFVIDKFPISRPNLTFSTLTVSNMSPEDSSIYLCSVLRNTEAFFGQGTRLTVV.

With respect to this clonotype: One end of the junction is discordant with germline, which a read error may explain. The chain joins TRBV7-7 to TRBJ2-5; TRBD2 is a possible D gene (6 bases). The germline V gene encodes CDR1 SSHAT and CDR2 FNYEAQ (reference sequence). The CDR3 is made up of 14 amino acids. The CDR3, as DNA: TGTGCTAGCAGCGGAGCGGGCCTTAGGGAGACCCAGTACTTC. As protein: CASSGAGLRETQYF.

A note on this clonotype: This may arise from a read error, as a much more abundant clone is one base away. The limits of the CDR3 on the DNA are not certain, so only TCRdb's listed CDR3 is given. The rearrangement uses TRBV11-1 and TRBJ2-7; TRBD2 is taken as the D call from the table, unchecked against the DNA. Germline CDR1 SGHAT, CDR2 FQDESV (reference sequence). Both ends counted, the CDR3 spans 22 residues. The CDR3 protein is CASSLGPLWASGSQGDSYEEYF.

This chain uses TRBV7-9 with TRBJ1-2, with D unresolved. The germline gives CDR1 SEHNR, CDR2 FQNEAQ (reference sequence). Trimming removed 1 base from V and 5 bases from J, with 11 bases in between. The CDR3 loop spans 14 amino acids. The DNA of the CDR3 is TGTGCCAGCAGCTTAGGAGGCCAGGATTATGGCTACACCTTC. Translation: CASSLGGQDYGYTF. Full variable domain (missing parts from reference TRBV7-9 and TRBJ1-2): DTGVSQNPRHKITKRGQNVTFRCDPISEHNRLYWYRQTLGQGPEFLTYFQNEAQLEKSRLLSDRFSAERPKGSFSTLEIQRTEQGDSAMYLCASSLGGQDYGYTFGSGTRLTVV.

This clonotype was seen a handful of times. The genes are TRBV18 and TRBJ2-1; no reliable D call. V was cut by 4 bases and J by 0 bases, with 13 bases left in between. The germline CDR1 and CDR2 sequences are KGHSH and LQKENI. This CDR3 comprises 16 residues. The CDR3 reads CASSLISLSSYNEQFF. In nucleotides, the CDR3 is TGTGCCAGCTCACTCATCTCCCTGAGCTCCTACAATGAGCAGTTCTTC.

In nucleotides, the CDR3 is TGTGCCAGCAGTTATCTGGCTAGCGGGATTGCTGAGCAGTTCTTC. This codes for CASSYLASGIAEQFF. The rearrangement uses TRBV28 and TRBJ2-1; TRBD2 matches at 9 bases. The junction had 10 bases not matched to a gene; V was cut back by 4 bases and J by 9 bases. From germline, CDR1 is MDHEN and CDR2 SYDVKM. The CDR3 is 15 amino acids.

This clonotype occurred many times. The chain uses TRBV7-2 and TRBJ2-1; 8 positions agree with TRBD2. This CDR3 has 15 amino acids. Germline-derived CDR1 and CDR2 are SGHTA and FQGNSA. V gave up 0 bases and J gave up 8 bases; unmatched junction bases: 6. CDR3 coding DNA: TGTGCCAGCAGCTTAGCGGGACTAGATCTAGATGAGCAGTTCTTC. This gives the protein CASSLAGLDLDEQFF.

This clonotype was picked up a small number of times. The rearrangement joins TRBV25-1 to TRBJ1-5; 8 bases are a match to TRBD1. V lost 4 bases and J lost 2; bases outside the gene matches: 13. This CDR3 region has 18 residues. The germline V gene has CDR1 MGHDK and CDR2 SYGVNS. In DNA form, the CDR3 reads TGTGCCAGCAGTGGAGGGGACAGGATGAGATCGGGCAATCAGCCCCAGCATTTT. Its protein is CASSGGDRMRSGNQPQHF. Based on the CDR3 plus reference TRBV25-1 and TRBJ1-5, the full variable domain is EADIYQTPRYLVIGTGKKITLECSQTMGHDKMYWYQQDPGMELHLIHYSYGVNSTEKGDLSSESTVSRIRTEHFPLTLESARPSHTSQYLCASSGGDRMRSGNQPQHFGDGTRLSIL.

In this sample, this clonotype turned up a few times. V usage is TRBV5-1 and J usage is TRBJ2-7; D is perhaps TRBD1 (5 bases). The CDR3 is made up of 13 amino acids. Trimming left V 2 bases short and J 2 bases short, with 8 bases between. Germline V gives CDR1 SGHRS, CDR2 YFSETQ. Here the CDR3 DNA reads TGCGCCAGCAGCTTCCACAGGACCTACGAGCAGTACTTC. It specifies CASSFHRTYEQYF.

This clonotype was recorded many times. The chain has TRBV4-3 and TRBJ2-7; no reliable D call. The V gene lost 3 bases and the J gene lost 2 bases, with 8 bases spanning the gap. CDR3 length equals 13 residues. Germline values: CDR1 LGHNA, CDR2 YSLEER. The CDR3, as DNA: TGCGCCAGCAGCCACGGATCCCCCTACGAGCAGTACTTC. This translates into CASSHGSPYEQYF.

CDR3 DNA: TGTGCCAGCAGTGAAACTAACAGGGCCACTGAAGCTTTCTTT. As protein: CASSETNRATEAFF. The V gene is TRBV6-1, the J gene TRBJ1-1, with D possibly being TRBD1 (6 bases). Germline CDR1 and CDR2: MNHNS and SASEGT. Trimming stripped 2 bases from V and 4 bases from J, with 11 bases between. The CDR3 runs to 14 residues.

The gene calls are TRBV30 and TRBJ1-5; D is unclear. Germline lookup yields CDR1 GTSNPN and CDR2 SVGIG (reference sequence). V was shortened by 3 bases and J by 0 bases, with 6 bases between the two germline ends. This CDR3 has 13 amino acids. CDR3 amino acids: CAWSRTSNQPQHF. The CDR3, as DNA: TGTGCCTGGAGCCGTACTAGCAATCAGCCCCAGCATTTT.

The chain has TRBV7-2 and TRBJ2-1, with 7 bases matching TRBD1. The CDR3 spans 14 residues. V shed 1 base, J shed 8 bases, and the junction held 5 bases outside the gene matches. The germline V gene has CDR1 SGHTA and CDR2 FQGNSA. The CDR3 DNA is TGTGCCAGCAGCTTAGGAACAGGGGCCCATGAGCAGTTCTTC. Protein sequence: CASSLGTGAHEQFF.

This clonotype was found a few times. The chain uses TRBV6-1 and TRBJ1-6; D possibly corresponds to TRBD1 (5 bases). The germline V gene has CDR1 MNHNS and CDR2 SASEGT. The CDR3 covers 13 residues. Trimming removed 8 bases from V and 6 bases from J, with 11 bases in between. In DNA, the CDR3 is TGTGCCAGCCCGCAGGGAATTAATTCACCCCTCCACTTT. Encoded protein: CASPQGINSPLHF.

This chain joins TRBV7-6 and TRBJ2-1, with 8 positions matching TRBD2. After removal of 3 bases from V and 3 bases from J, the junction contained 7 bases not matched to a gene. The germline gives CDR1 SGHVS, CDR2 FNYEAQ. The CDR3 covers 16 residues. The CDR3 is CASSFGGGLLYNEQFF. CDR3 coding DNA: TGTGCCAGCAGCTTCGGGGGGGGACTTCTCTACAATGAGCAGTTCTTC. Looking up the rest from reference TRBV7-6 and TRBJ2-1 gives the full variable domain: GAGVSQSPRYKVTKRGQDVALRCDPISGHVSLYWYRQALGQGPEFLTYFNYEAQQDKSGLPNDRFSAERPEGSISTLTIQRTEQRDSAMYRCASSFGGGLLYNEQFFGPGTRLTVL.

The chain combines TRBV29-1 with TRBJ2-7; the match to TRBD2 covers 7 bases. The V gene's germline CDR1 is SQVTM and CDR2 ANQGSEA. Trimming at V came to 1 base and at J to 4 bases, leaving 16 bases not matched to a gene. There are 17 residues in the CDR3. CDR3 nucleotides: TGCAGCGTTGAAGTTCGGGGGGAGACGGTAGGGGTATACGAGCAGTACTTC. It specifies CSVEVRGETVGVYEQYF.

The V and J genes are TRBV7-2 and TRBJ2-3; TRBD2 agrees at 14 bases. Germline V gene data show CDR1 as SGHTA and CDR2 as FQGNSA. The J segment lost 2 bases and the V segment lost 10 bases, leaving 11 bases of the junction unmatched. The CDR3 loop spans 17 amino acids. CDR3 loop: CATRLAGGPEYTDTQYF. The CDR3 DNA reads TGTGCCACCAGACTAGCGGGAGGGCCCGAATACACAGATACGCAGTATTTT.

The genes are TRBV5-6 and TRBJ2-7; TRBD2 matches 11 bases. The V gene end was trimmed by 5 bases and the J gene end by 3 bases; junction bases not matched to a gene: 7. The germline V gene encodes CDR1 SGHDT and CDR2 YYEEEE. The CDR3 length is 15 residues. CDR3 nucleotide sequence: TGTGCCAGCAGACGCCTAGCGGGAGGACTCTACGAGCAGTACTTC. It encodes CASRRLAGGLYEQYF. Combining the CDR3 with reference TRBV5-6 and TRBJ2-7 gives the whole variable domain DAGVTQSPTHLIKTRGQQVTLRCSPKSGHDTVSWYQQALGQGPQFIFQYYEEEERQRGNFPDRFSGHQFPNYSSELNVNALLLGDSALYLCASRRLAGGLYEQYFGPGTRLTVT.

Ten or more counts support this clonotype. This sequence joins TRBV11-1 and TRBJ2-3; 15 positions agree with TRBD2. V lost 5 bases, J lost 4 bases, and 10 bases stayed unmatched. Germline-derived CDR1 and CDR2 are SGHAT and FQDESV (reference sequence). The CDR3 length is 18 residues. In DNA, the CDR3 is TGTGCCAGCAGCACCAGGACTAGCGGGAGGGGCCCCTCAGATACGCAGTATTTT. It yields the protein CASSTRTSGRGPSDTQYF.

In this sample, this clonotype turned up a few times. The CDR3 DNA reads as TGCGCCAGCAGCCAAGATCGGGACAGAGGCTCCGGGCAGTACTTC. It encodes CASSQDRDRGSGQYF. The gene calls are TRBV4-3 and TRBJ2-7; TRBD1 matches 7 bases. The V gene's germline CDR1 is LGHNA and CDR2 YSLEER. This CDR3 is built from 15 residues. J gave up 9 bases and V 0 bases, and 11 bases lay outside the gene matches.

A few counts support this clonotype. The chain links TRBV7-2 to TRBJ2-1; the D gene is possibly TRBD2 (6 bases). The CDR3 length is 19 residues. With 5 bases removed from V and 5 bases from J, the gap between germline ends came to 28 bases. Germline loops: CDR1 SGHTA, CDR2 FQGNSA. The CDR3 sequence: CASSPALGFSGALDNEQFF. The CDR3 DNA is TGTGCCAGCAGCCCAGCGCTGGGATTTAGCGGCGCGCTAGACAATGAGCAGTTCTTC.

The chain uses TRBV28 and TRBJ1-2; 7 bases are a match to TRBD1. V was pared by 4 bases and J by 6 bases, with 8 bases of the junction left unmatched. CDR1 and CDR2 from the germline V gene are MDHEN and SYDVKM. The CDR3 is 14 residues long. DNA of the CDR3: TGTGCCAGCAGTTCGGGGACAGCCTTAGATGGCTACACCTTC. This codes for CASSSGTALDGYTF.

This chain connects TRBV14 to TRBJ2-1; D remains ambiguous. Germline CDR1 and CDR2: SGHDN and FVKESK. CDR3 size: 16 residues. Trimming cost V 5 bases and J 4 bases, with 18 bases left between them. The CDR3 DNA reads as TGTGCCAGCAGCTACTACGAGCCTGGGGTTTACAATGAGCAGTTCTTC. It yields the protein CASSYYEPGVYNEQFF.